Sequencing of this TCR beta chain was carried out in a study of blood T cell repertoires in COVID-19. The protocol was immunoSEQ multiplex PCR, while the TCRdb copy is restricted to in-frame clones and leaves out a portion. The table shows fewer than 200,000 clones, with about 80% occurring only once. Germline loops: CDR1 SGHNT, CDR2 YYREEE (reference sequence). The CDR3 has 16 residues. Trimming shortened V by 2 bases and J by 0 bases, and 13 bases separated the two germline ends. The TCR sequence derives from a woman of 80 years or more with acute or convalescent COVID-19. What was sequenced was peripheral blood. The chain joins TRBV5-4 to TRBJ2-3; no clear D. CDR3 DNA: TGTGCCAGCAGCTTCCCCAGGAACCCTAGCACAGATACGCAGTATTTT. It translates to CASSFPRNPSTDTQYF.